This T cell receptor beta chain was sequenced in a study of cytomegalovirus exposure and HLA in healthy donors. Broader study findings: It was reported that TCR beta sequences correctly inferred the HLA-A and HLA-B alleles for most subjects. Being productive about 90% or about 30% of the time was typical of most TCR beta V segments in an earlier analysis.

Vbeta (60) and Jbeta (13) primers were used in the PCR. The method was immunoSEQ multiplex PCR; TCRdb's version includes in-frame clones alone and lacks a portion of them. The sample holds 170,000 or so clones, 75% to 85% seen once. Notes on this clone: Its antigen is not known.

The sequence was obtained from a boy younger than 18 in good health and CMV-seronegative. Sequences were obtained from PBMCs.

CDR3 bases: TGTGCCAGCTCACCGGGACAGGGCTACAATGAGCAGTTCTTC. Translating gives CASSPGQGYNEQFF. The chain links TRBV18 to TRBJ2-1; 9 nucleotides align to TRBD1. V was clipped by 3 bases and J by 3 bases; unmatched bases: 0. The CDR3 covers 14 residues. CDR1 is KGHSH, CDR2 LQKENI, per germline. The full variable domain, completed using reference TRBV18 and TRBJ2-1, is NAGVMQNPRHLVRRRGQEARLRCSPMKGHSHVYWYRQLPEEGLKFMVYLQKENIIDESGMPKERFSAEFPKEGPSILRIQQVVRGDSAAYFCASSPGQGYNEQFFGPGTRLTVL.